Presented here are 6 T cell receptor beta chains from one specimen sequenced in a study of graft-versus-host responses after intestinal transplantation. Some clones are missing from TCRdb's copy, which holds only in-frame ones; the method was immunoSEQ multiplex PCR. The data contain roughly 50,000 clones, about 89% of them singletons. Material: PBMCs, obtained 650 to 680 days after intestinal transplant. The receptors derive from a human patient who received an intestinal transplant, so some T cells may come from the graft donor.

The chain links TRBV19 to TRBJ1-2, with D perhaps TRBD1 (6 bases). CDR3 length equals 15 residues. Trimming stripped 5 bases from V and 9 bases from J, with 22 bases between. Germline values: CDR1 LNHDA, CDR2 SQIVND (reference sequence). The CDR3 loop reads CASSSRGGQVASYTF. Written as DNA, the CDR3 is TGTGCCAGTAGTTCGCGAGGGGGGCAGGTCGCAAGCTACACCTTC.

The genes are TRBV4-1 and TRBJ2-7; 10 nucleotides align to TRBD1. From germline, CDR1 is MGHRA and CDR2 YSYEKL. The ends lost 2 bases at V and 1 base at J; junction bases unmatched: 5. This CDR3 has 16 residues. The CDR3 is CASSQLPGQGSYEQYF. In DNA form, the CDR3 reads TGCGCCAGCAGCCAACTCCCGGGACAGGGGTCCTACGAGCAGTACTTC.

The chain joins TRBV11-3 to TRBJ1-1; no reliable D call. The CDR3 contains 12 residues. Germline loops: CDR1 SGHNT, CDR2 YENEEA. V was clipped by 4 bases and J by 2 bases, with 5 bases between them. The CDR3 protein is CASSSTNTEAFF. CDR3 DNA sequence: TGTGCCAGCAGCTCTACTAACACTGAAGCTTTCTTT.

This chain links TRBV27 with TRBJ1-1, with a possible D match to TRBD1 (5 bases). CDR1 and CDR2 from the germline V gene are MNHEY and SMNVEV (reference sequence). This CDR3 spans 14 amino acids. The V and J ends lost 5 bases and 0 bases respectively, with 10 bases between them. This chain's CDR3 is CASSPTRVNTEAFF. The CDR3, as DNA: TGTGCCAGCAGTCCGACCAGGGTGAACACTGAAGCTTTCTTT.

The chain links TRBV7-9 to TRBJ1-5; D might be TRBD1 (5 bases). Trimming took 5 bases from V and 3 from J, leaving 11 bases between them. CDR1 and CDR2 from the germline V gene are SEHNR and FQNEAQ (reference sequence). This CDR3 contains 14 residues. This CDR3 is CASSRDSLNQPQHF. The CDR3 nucleotides are TGTGCCAGCAGCCGAGACAGCCTCAATCAGCCCCAGCATTTT.

This clone was counted a single time. The rearrangement joins TRBV28 to TRBJ2-7, with TRBD1 matching over 9 bases. Losses at the gene ends were 5 bases for V and 4 bases for J; bases not matched to a gene: 9. The length of the CDR3 is 15 residues. Germline CDR1 is MDHEN and CDR2 is SYDVKM. CDR3 nucleotides: TGTGCCAGCAGTCAACCGGGACAGGGCACGTACGAGCAGTACTTC. Protein product: CASSQPGQGTYEQYF. Based on the CDR3 plus reference TRBV28 and TRBJ2-7, the full variable domain is DVKVTQSSRYLVKRTGEKVFLECVQDMDHENMFWYRQDPGLGLRLIYFSYDVKMKEKGDIPEGYSVSREKKERFSLILESASTNQTSMYLCASSQPGQGTYEQYFGPGTRLTVT.